This TCR beta chain was sequenced during a study of cytomegalovirus exposure and HLA in healthy donors. The CDR3 consists of 16 residues. Trimming took 1 base from V and 4 from J, leaving 16 bases between them. Germline V gene lookup returns CDR1 SEHNR and CDR2 FQNEAQ (reference sequence). This clone was seen only a few times. The study ran its PCR with 60 Vbeta and 13 Jbeta primers. Assay: immunoSEQ multiplex PCR; the TCRdb copy retains only in-frame clones and omits some. The table lists around 120,000 clones, around 80% of them singletons. This chain connects TRBV7-9 to TRBJ1-2; the D is unclear. This receptor was identified in a man aged 45 to 65 in good health and CMV-seronegative. Sequencing was performed on PBMCs. The CDR3 loop is CASSLDDLDRFYGYTF. Written as DNA, the CDR3 is TGTGCCAGCAGCTTAGACGATCTAGACCGCTTCTATGGCTACACCTTC.